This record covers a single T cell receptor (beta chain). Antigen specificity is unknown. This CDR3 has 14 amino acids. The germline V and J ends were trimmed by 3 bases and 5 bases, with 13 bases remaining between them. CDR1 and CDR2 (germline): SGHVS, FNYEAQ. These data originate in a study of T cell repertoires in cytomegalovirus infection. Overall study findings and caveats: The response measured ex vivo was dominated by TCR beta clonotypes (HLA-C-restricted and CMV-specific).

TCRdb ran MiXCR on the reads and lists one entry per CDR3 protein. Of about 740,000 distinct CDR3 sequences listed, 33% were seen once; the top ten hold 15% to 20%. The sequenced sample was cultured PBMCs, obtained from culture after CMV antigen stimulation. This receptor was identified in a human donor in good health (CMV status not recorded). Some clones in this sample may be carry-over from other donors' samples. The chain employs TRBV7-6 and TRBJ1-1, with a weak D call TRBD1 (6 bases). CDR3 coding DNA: TGTGCCAGCAGCTTCGGGGGGCGTGGAACTGAAGCTTTCTTT. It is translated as CASSFGGRGTEAFF.